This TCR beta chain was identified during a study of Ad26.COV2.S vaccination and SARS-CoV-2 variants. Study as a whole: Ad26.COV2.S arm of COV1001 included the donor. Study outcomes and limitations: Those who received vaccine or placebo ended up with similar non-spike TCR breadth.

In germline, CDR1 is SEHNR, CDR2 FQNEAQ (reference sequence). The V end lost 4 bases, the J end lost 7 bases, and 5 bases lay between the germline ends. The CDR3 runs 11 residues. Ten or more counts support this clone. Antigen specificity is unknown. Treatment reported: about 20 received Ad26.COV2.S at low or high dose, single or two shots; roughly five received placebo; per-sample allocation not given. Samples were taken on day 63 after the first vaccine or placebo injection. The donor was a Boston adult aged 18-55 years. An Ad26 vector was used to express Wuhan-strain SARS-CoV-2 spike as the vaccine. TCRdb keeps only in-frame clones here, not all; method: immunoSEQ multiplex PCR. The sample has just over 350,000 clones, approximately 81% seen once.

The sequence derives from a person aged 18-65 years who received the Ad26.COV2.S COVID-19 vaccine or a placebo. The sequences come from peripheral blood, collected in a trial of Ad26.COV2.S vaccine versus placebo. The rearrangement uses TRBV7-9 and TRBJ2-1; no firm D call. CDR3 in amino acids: CASSSLNEQFF. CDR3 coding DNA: TGTGCCAGCAGCTCTTTGAATGAGCAGTTCTTC.